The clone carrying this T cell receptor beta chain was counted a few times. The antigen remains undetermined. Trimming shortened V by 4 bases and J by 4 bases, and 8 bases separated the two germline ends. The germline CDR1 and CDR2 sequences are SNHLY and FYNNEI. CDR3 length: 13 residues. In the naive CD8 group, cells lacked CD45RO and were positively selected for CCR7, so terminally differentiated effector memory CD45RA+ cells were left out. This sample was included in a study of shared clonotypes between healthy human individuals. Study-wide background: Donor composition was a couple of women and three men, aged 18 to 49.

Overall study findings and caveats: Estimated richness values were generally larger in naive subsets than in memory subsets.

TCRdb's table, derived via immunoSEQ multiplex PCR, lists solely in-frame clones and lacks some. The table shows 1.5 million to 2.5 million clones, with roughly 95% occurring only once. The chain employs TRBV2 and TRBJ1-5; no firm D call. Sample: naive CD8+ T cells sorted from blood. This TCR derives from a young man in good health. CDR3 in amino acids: CASSGTDNQPQHF. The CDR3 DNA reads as TGTGCCAGCAGTGGGACTGATAATCAGCCCCAGCATTTT.